The rows below give T cell receptor beta chains drawn from one sample of a study of blood T cell repertoires in COVID-19. Measured with immunoSEQ multiplex PCR; TCRdb has only the in-frame clones, and not every one. The data contain about 290,000 clones, about nine tenths of them seen just once; the ten biggest clones take up less than 2%. The sample taken for sequencing was PBMCs or T cells enriched from blood (not recorded which). These receptors were collected from a woman aged 40 to 50 who had recovered from COVID-19. Both conserved end residues are trimmed from each CDR3.

CDR3 protein	CDR3 length	V gene
ASSASQGASGELF	13	TRBV2
ASSQRQGLDSPLH	13	TRBV7-6
ASSLEVRAINTEAF	14	TRBV7-6
ASSWGQGATSYGYT	14	TRBV5-1
ASSPRTSVWGVQY	13	TRBV3-1/TRBV3-2
ASSPILTPGETQY	13	TRBV18
ASSYRNTIY	9	TRBV6-5
ASSPNANRVNTEAF	14	TRBV19
ASRLLPGLVPVMGTDTQY	18	TRBV5-1
ASGSGTGGYEQY	12	TRBV2
ASSLMQGPAYGYT	13	TRBV7-3
ASSIYRGVDTDTQY	14	TRBV7-3
ASSGREYGYT	10	TRBV9
ASSEFIGDTLYEQY	14	TRBV6-1
SVAPPTAQETQY	12	TRBV29-1
ASSPYLAGGLGTKNIQY	17	TRBV7-8
ASSEGGYGYT	10	TRBV2
ASSLTENTEAF	11	TRBV18